This TCR beta chain came from a study of yellow fever vaccine responses in identical twins. Per germline, CDR1 KGHDR and CDR2 SFDVKD. There are 18 residues in the CDR3. J gave up 9 bases and V 10 bases, and 21 bases lay outside the gene matches. This clonotype was counted a few times. A single record per CDR3 protein comes from TCRdb applying MiXCR to the RT-PCR reads. This table has about 18,000 distinct CDR3 sequences, roughly two thirds appearing once. V is TRBV24-1 and J is TRBJ2-1, with 12 bases lining up with TRBD2. The source of this sequence is a woman aged 18-29 years who received the yellow fever vaccine. The sequencing used T cells from blood (PBMCs), unsorted or a sorted subset (not recorded which), collected before or after yellow fever vaccination (not recorded which). The CDR3 loop is CATRMVDTSGRRRGEQFF. CDR3 nucleotides: TGTGCCACACGGATGGTTGACACTAGCGGGAGGCGGCGCGGTGAGCAGTTCTTC.